This is a list of T cell receptor beta chains from one sample in a study of T cells in Graves' hyperthyroidism and ophthalmopathy. TCRdb re-called the multiplex PCR reads with MiXCR, one entry per CDR3 protein. The top ten clones hold under 8.5% of a sample with about 700,000 distinct CDR3 sequences, roughly 46% of them seen once. The source material was peripheral blood or thyroid tissue (not recorded which). These receptors all stem from an adult man with Graves' disease, either hyperthyroidism or ophthalmopathy (not recorded which). Both conserved end residues are part of each CDR3. D genes are given only for firm matches. Clone size is given for some rows only: seen once, a few or many times, or a class if the clone is expanded.

size,V,D,J,length,DNA,CDR3
many,TRBV25-1,.,TRBJ1-2,13,TGTGCCAGCAGTGAAATCGCAGGCCAGGGCTACACCTTC,CASSEIAGQGYTF
.,TRBV7-6,TRBD1,TRBJ2-7,15,TGTGCCAGCTCACCCCTTAGGACAGGGACGGGCGAGCAGTACTTC,CASSPLRTGTGEQYF
.,TRBV19,.,TRBJ2-5,15,TGTGCCAGTAGTTCCCTCCCCCCCCACAAAGAGACCCAGTACTTC,CASSSLPPHKETQYF
.,TRBV10-3,TRBD1,TRBJ2-7,13,TGTGCCATCAGTTCGGACAGGGTGTGGGAGCAGTACTTC,CAISSDRVWEQYF
.,TRBV25-1,.,TRBJ1-2,13,TGTGCCGGCAGTGAATATGGCCTCTATGGCTACACCTTC,CAGSEYGLYGYTF
.,TRBV5-1,TRBD1,TRBJ1-5,15,TGTGCCAGCAGCCCGGCGACAGGGAACAATCAGCCCCAGCATTTT,CASSPATGNNQPQHF
few,TRBV20-1,TRBD1,TRBJ1-3,12,TGCAGTGCAGGGGGCGCCGGAAACACCATATATTTT,CSAGGAGNTIYF
many,TRBV9,.,TRBJ1-5,15,TGTGCCAGCAGCGTAGCTCCGGGAAGAGGTCAGCCCCAGCATTTT,CASSVAPGRGQPQHF
few,TRBV7-9,TRBD2,TRBJ2-5,14,TGTGCCAGCAGCTTGCCGGGAGGGGGAGAGACCCAGTACTTC,CASSLPGGGETQYF
many,TRBV6-1,.,TRBJ1-5,16,TGTGCCAGCAGTGAAGCATCCGGGGTGAGCAATCAGCCCCAGCATTTT,CASSEASGVSNQPQHF
many,TRBV9,.,TRBJ1-4,14,TGTGCCAGCAGCGCGACAGGCGTTAATGAAAAACTGTTTTTT,CASSATGVNEKLFF
.,TRBV29-1,.,TRBJ1-2,13,TGCAGCTTAGGGACCCAAAGTCGGTATGGCTACACCTTC,CSLGTQSRYGYTF
many,TRBV2,.,TRBJ1-2,13,TGTGCCAGCAGTAAGGATCTTAACTATGGCTACACCTTC,CASSKDLNYGYTF
.,TRBV20-1,TRBD1,TRBJ1-5,15,TGCAGTGCTCTAGGACAGGGGGCAGGCAATCAGCCCCAGCATTTT,CSALGQGAGNQPQHF
.,TRBV12-3/TRBV12-4,.,TRBJ1-5,13,TGTGCCAGCAGTTACGACGGGGTTACCTACGAGCATTTT,CASSYDGVTYEHF
many,TRBV29-1,.,TRBJ1-4,12,TGCAGCGTTGGTCCCTCTGGTGAAAAACTGTTTTTT,CSVGPSGEKLFF
few,TRBV4-1,.,TRBJ1-1,15,TGCGCCAGCAGCCAAGTTGGACAAAAGAACACTGAAGCTTTCTTT,CASSQVGQKNTEAFF
few,TRBV20-1,TRBD1,TRBJ1-2,14,TGCAGTGCTAGAGATGACAGGGGAGTGAGCGGCTACACCTTC,CSARDDRGVSGYTF
.,TRBV29-1,TRBD1,TRBJ1-6,17,TGCAGTGCTAGAGAGGGACAGGGACGTTCCTATAATTCACCCCTCCACTTT,CSAREGQGRSYNSPLHF
many,TRBV29-1,.,TRBJ2-7,13,TGCAGCGTTGTTCCAGGGGGGTCGTACGAGCAGTACTTC,CSVVPGGSYEQYF
.,TRBV6-5,.,TRBJ1-3,13,TGTGCCAGCATGGACGCCCCTGGAAACACCATATATTTT,CASMDAPGNTIYF
many,TRBV5-1,.,TRBJ1-1,13,TGCGCCAGCAGCTTCACTAGGGACACTGAAGCTTTCTTT,CASSFTRDTEAFF
once,TRBV5-1,.,TRBJ2-6,19,TGCGCCAGCAGCTTACGACCGGAGGGGGCCCACTCTGGGGCCAACGTCCTGACTTTC,CASSLRPEGAHSGANVLTF
.,TRBV7-9,.,TRBJ2-6,19,TGTGCCAGCAGCTTAGCGGGAAGGCAGGGAGGTTCTGGGGCCAACGTCCTGACTTTC,CASSLAGRQGGSGANVLTF
many,TRBV5-1,.,TRBJ2-6,15,TGCGCCAGCAGCTTAGGGGTTGCTGGGGCCAACGTCCTGACTTTC,CASSLGVAGANVLTF
few,TRBV19,.,TRBJ2-7,15,TGTGCCAGTAGTCCCAAGGGCAGGGGAATCTACGAGCAGTACTTC,CASSPKGRGIYEQYF
once,TRBV10-3,TRBD1,TRBJ2-7,16,TGTGCCAGCAGTCCGGGGACAGGGGGGGGTATTTACGAGCAGTACTTC,CASSPGTGGGIYEQYF
many,TRBV9,TRBD1,TRBJ1-4,15,TGTGCCAGCAGCGTAAGGGGACAGGGTAATGAAAAACTGTTTTTT,CASSVRGQGNEKLFF
.,TRBV5-1,TRBD1,TRBJ1-5,15,TGCGCCAGCAGCTTGGCCGGGACAGTCAATCAGCCCCAGCATTTT,CASSLAGTVNQPQHF
.,TRBV19,TRBD2,TRBJ2-2,17,TGTGCCAGTAGTATCTACGTCGGGAGGGCCTACACCGGGGAGCTGTTTTTT,CASSIYVGRAYTGELFF
many,TRBV7-8,.,TRBJ2-7,12,TGTGCCAGCAGCGGAAGTTACTACGAGCAGTACTTC,CASSGSYYEQYF
.,TRBV29-1,TRBD1,TRBJ1-5,15,TGCAGCGTTGGGGAACAGGGGGCCAGCAATCAGCCCCAGCATTTT,CSVGEQGASNQPQHF
many,TRBV7-9,.,TRBJ1-3,14,TGTGCCAGCAGCTCCGGTCCCTCTGGAAACACCATATATTTT,CASSSGPSGNTIYF
.,TRBV29-1,TRBD2,TRBJ2-5,12,TGCAGCGCGGGACTAGCAGAAGAGACCCAGTACTTC,CSAGLAEETQYF
.,TRBV19,.,TRBJ2-7,15,TGTGCCAGTAGTAGTCCAATGGGGACCTCCTACGAGCAGTACTTC,CASSSPMGTSYEQYF
many,TRBV9,.,TRBJ1-6,14,TGTGCCAGCAGCGTAGTTCCCTATAATTCACCCCTCCACTTT,CASSVVPYNSPLHF
.,TRBV24-1,TRBD1,TRBJ1-6,19,TGTGCCACCAGTGAACCGGGGACAGGGTCGAGCTCCTATAATTCACCCCTCCACTTT,CATSEPGTGSSSYNSPLHF
few,TRBV29-1,.,TRBJ2-7,14,TGCAGCGTTGAAGATCGTGGCGCCTCCTACGAGCAGTACTTC,CSVEDRGASYEQYF
.,TRBV9,TRBD1,TRBJ2-5,16,TGTGCCAGCAGCGAGTACAGGGGGCGCGGGCAAGAGACCCAGTACTTC,CASSEYRGRGQETQYF
.,TRBV7-3,.,TRBJ1-5,15,TGTGCCAGCAGAATGGGGCCAGGGACATCGCAGCCCCAGCATTTT,CASRMGPGTSQPQHF
many,TRBV24-1,.,TRBJ1-2,15,TGTGCCACCAGTGACGCTGGGACTCCTAACTATGGCTACACCTTC,CATSDAGTPNYGYTF